This T cell receptor beta chain comes out of a study of shared clonotypes between healthy human individuals. Study-wide background: In total, the donors were a couple of women and three men aged 18 to 49. Study outcomes and limitations: Sequencing depth was expected to influence donor clonotype sharing. A few donors held about 4.5% of naive CD4 clonotypes in common.

The CDR3 is made up of 12 amino acids. The V end was cut by 6 bases, the J end by 3 bases, with 9 bases between. Germline-derived CDR1 and CDR2 are ENHRY and SYGVKD. Method: immunoSEQ multiplex PCR; TCRdb's copy keeps in-frame clones and lacks some. The sample has about 1.5 million clones; roughly 98% are singletons. As to this clone: Its specificity is not known.

The receptor was isolated from a young man in good health. The chain couples TRBV10-3 to TRBJ2-7; D gene ambiguous. Input material: naive CD4+ T cells sorted from blood. Subset here: CD45RA+ positively selected. The CDR3 bases are TGTGCCATCAGAGCGACTGACTACGAGCAGTACTTC. Translating it yields CAIRATDYEQYF.